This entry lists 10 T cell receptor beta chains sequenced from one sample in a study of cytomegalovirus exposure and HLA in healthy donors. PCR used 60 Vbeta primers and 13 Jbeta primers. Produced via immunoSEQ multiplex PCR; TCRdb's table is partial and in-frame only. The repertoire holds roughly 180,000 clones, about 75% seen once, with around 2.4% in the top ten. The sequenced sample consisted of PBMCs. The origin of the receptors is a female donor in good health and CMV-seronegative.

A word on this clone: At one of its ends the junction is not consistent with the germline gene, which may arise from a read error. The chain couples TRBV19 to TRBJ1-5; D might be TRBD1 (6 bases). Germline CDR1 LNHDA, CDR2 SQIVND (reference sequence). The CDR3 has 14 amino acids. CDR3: CASSVDRSNQPQHF. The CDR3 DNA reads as TGTGCCAGTAGTGTAGACAGGAGCAATCAGCCCCAGCATTTT.

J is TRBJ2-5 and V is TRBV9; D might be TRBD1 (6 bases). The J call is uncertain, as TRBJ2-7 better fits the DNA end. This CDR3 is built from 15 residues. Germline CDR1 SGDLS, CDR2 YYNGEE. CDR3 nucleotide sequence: TGTGCCAGCAGCGTAGGAGCCCAGGGGACCTACGAGCAGTACTTC. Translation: CASSVGAQGTYEQYF.

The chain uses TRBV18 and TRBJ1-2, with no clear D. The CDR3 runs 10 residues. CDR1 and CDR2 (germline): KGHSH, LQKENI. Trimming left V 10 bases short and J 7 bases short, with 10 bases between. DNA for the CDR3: TGTGCCACGAGGGAGGGTGGCTACACCTTC. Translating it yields CATREGGYTF. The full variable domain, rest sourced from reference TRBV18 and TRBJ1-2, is NAGVMQNPRHLVRRRGQEARLRCSPMKGHSHVYWYRQLPEEGLKFMVYLQKENIIDESGMPKERFSAEFPKEGPSILRIQQVVRGDSAAYFCATREGGYTFGSGTRLTVV.

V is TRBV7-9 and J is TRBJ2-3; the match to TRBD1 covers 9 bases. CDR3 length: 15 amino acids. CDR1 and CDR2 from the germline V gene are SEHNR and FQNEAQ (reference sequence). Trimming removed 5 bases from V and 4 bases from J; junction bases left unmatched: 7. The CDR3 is CASSLGQGKPDTQYF. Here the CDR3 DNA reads TGTGCCAGCAGCCTCGGACAGGGGAAGCCAGATACGCAGTATTTT.

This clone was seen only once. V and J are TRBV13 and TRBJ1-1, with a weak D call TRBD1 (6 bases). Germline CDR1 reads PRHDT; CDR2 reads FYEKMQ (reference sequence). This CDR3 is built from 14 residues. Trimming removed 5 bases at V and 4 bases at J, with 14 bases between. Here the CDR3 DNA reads TGTGCCAGCAGCCCATACAGGGAGAGCACTGAAGCTTTCTTT. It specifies CASSPYRESTEAFF. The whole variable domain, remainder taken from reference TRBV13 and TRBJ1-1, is AAGVIQSPRHLIKEKRETATLKCYPIPRHDTVYWYQQGPGQDPQFLISFYEKMQSDKGSIPDRFSAQQFSDYHSELNMSSLELGDSALYFCASSPYRESTEAFFGQGTRLTVV.

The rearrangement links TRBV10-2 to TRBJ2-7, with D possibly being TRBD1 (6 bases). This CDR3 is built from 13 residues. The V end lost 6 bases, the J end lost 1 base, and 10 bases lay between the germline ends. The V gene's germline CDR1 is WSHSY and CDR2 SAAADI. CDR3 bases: TGCGCCAGCAGACCCAGGGGTTCCTACGAGCAGTACTTC. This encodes CASRPRGSYEQYF.

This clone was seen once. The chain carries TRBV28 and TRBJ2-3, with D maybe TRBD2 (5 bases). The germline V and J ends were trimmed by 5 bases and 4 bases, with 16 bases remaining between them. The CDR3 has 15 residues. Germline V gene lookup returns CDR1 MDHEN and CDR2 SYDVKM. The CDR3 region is CASSPGPEGPDTQYF. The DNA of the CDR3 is TGTGCCAGCAGTCCCGGCCCCGAGGGCCCAGATACGCAGTATTTT.

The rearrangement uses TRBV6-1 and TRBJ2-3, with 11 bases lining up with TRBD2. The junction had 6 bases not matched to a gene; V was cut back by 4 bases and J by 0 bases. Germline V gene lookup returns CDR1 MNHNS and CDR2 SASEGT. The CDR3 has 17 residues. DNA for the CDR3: TGTGCCAGCAGTGCGCCGGGACTAGCGGACAGCACAGATACGCAGTATTTT. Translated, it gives CASSAPGLADSTDTQYF.

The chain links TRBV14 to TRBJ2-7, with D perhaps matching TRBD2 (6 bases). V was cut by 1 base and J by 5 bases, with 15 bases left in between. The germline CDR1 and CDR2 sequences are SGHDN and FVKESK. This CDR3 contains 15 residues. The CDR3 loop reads CASSQGFGGVHEQYF. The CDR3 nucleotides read TGTGCCAGCAGCCAAGGTTTCGGAGGGGTCCACGAGCAGTACTTC. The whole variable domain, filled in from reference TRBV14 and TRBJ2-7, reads EAGVTQFPSHSVIEKGQTVTLRCDPISGHDNLYWYRRVMGKEIKFLLHFVKESKQDESGMPNNRFLAERTGGTYSTLKVQPAELEDSGVYFCASSQGFGGVHEQYFGPGTRLTVT.

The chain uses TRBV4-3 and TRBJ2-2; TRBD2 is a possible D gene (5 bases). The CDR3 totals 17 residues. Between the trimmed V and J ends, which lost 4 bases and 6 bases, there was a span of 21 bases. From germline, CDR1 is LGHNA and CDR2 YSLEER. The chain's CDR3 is CASSLFGVGDGAGELFF. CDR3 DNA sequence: TGCGCCAGCAGCCTCTTCGGGGTTGGGGATGGGGCCGGGGAGCTGTTTTTT.